This T cell receptor (beta chain) was recovered during a study of T cell responses to AZD1222 COVID-19 vaccine (dated by TCRdb to the early 2020s). The study in broad terms: A total of over 230 trial participants underwent TCR sequencing, of whom some 200 had received two doses of AZD1222 and about 25 had received two doses of the MenACWY control vaccine. Trial participants were enrolled by age into subgroups of 18-55, 56-69 and 70-plus years, and about 150, 27 and 61 TCR-sequenced participants, respectively, were included in these subgroups. Results and caveats for the whole study, not just this receptor: A significant rise in spike-specific TCR breadth and depth was observed after two AZD1222 doses relative to day 0 and relative to MenACWY recipients. Conclusions about previously exposed vaccinees were limited because only six or seven AZD1222 recipients were SARS-CoV-2 seropositive at baseline. CD4 TCRs associated with the vaccine covered the entire spike protein, and the dominant responses were in regions 160-218 and 743-854. Because no day 14 peak-response samples were available, repertoires were characterized only after the peak T cell response. Reportedly, almost half of the unique spike-specific TCRs recognized epitopes lying outside the regions that are mutated in the B.1.351 and B.1.1.7 variants. Most participants were white British and females outnumbered males, and the authors suggested that clonal diversity may have been underestimated. In the small 56-69-year group, the increase in depth fell short of significance, most likely because of low power.

The CDR3 regions of human TCRbeta chains were subjected to immunosequencing. On the study's bioinformatics: Repertoire TCRs were matched against a reference library of SARS-CoV-2-specific TCRs generated with the MIRA antigen-specificity platform. Breadth meant the fraction of unique TCRs that were SARS-CoV-2-associated, whereas depth meant the fraction of total T cells that were SARS-CoV-2-associated. Using the MIRA data, each spike-specific TCR was mapped to the spike region that the TCR reacts to and placed in a CD4 or CD8 class. Log10-transformed breadth and depth values were compared by one-way ANOVA with Sidak's multiple comparisons tests. The table comes from immuneACCESS by way of TCRdb, which keeps in-frame sequences with V and J called. Part of the clones is missing from these tables; in studies checked, under half for an unresolved V gene and the rest for unknown reasons. V and J calls and clone size come straight from that table; D and trimming were deduced from the DNA. The sample table holds around 160,000 clones, of which roughly 92% were seen once. The ten largest account for 4% to 5.5% of the sample.

The time point label here, explained by the study, means: about 28 days (+/-7) after the second vaccine dose. Because spike-specific TCR depth and breadth did not differ between the two schedules, AZD1222 recipients who got a second dose at roughly 4 weeks were pooled with those who got a second dose at roughly 12 weeks. Samples from vaccinated people were obtained from the UK trials COV001 and COV002, which included a single-blind randomized controlled phase 2/3 trial of AZD1222 (ChAdOx1 nCoV-19) in healthy adults. Trial participant PBMC samples were collected at day 0 and day 28 after the second dose for TCRbeta chain sequencing. As concerns this clone: Its specific antigen is unknown. The record has no base qualities; no much larger clone is one base away.

This clonotype was sampled from an adult who received the AZD1222 COVID-19 vaccine. Sequencing used peripheral blood, obtained 28 days after the second AZD1222 dose.

The CDR3 reads as follows: CASRFRVGWQYF. The nucleotide sequence reads as follows: TGTGCCAGCAGGTTCAGGGTGGGATGGCAGTACTTC. The chain was built from TRBV12-3 or TRBV12-4 and TRBJ2-7, with TRBD1 perhaps the D gene, on 5 matching bases. The CDR3 contains 12 residues, cysteine and phenylalanine counted. CDR3 DNA is the only sequence kept; it has 36 bases, read in frame from the first base. V lost 6 bases and J lost 9 bases; the stretch between them is 15 bases long.